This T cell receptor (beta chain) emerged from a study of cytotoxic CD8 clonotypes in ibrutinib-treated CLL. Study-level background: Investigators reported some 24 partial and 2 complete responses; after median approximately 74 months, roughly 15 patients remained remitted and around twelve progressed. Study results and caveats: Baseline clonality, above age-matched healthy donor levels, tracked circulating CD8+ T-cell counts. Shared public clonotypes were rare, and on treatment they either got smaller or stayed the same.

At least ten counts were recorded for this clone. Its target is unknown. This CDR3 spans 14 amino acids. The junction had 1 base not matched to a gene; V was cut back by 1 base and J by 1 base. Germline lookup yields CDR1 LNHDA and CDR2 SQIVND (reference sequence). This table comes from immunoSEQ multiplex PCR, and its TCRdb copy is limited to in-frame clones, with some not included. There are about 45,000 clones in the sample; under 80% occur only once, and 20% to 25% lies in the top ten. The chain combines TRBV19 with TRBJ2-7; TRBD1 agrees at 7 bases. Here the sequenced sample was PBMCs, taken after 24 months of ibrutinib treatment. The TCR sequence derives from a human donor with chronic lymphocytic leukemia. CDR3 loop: CASSIAQGSYEQYF. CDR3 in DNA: TGTGCCAGTAGTATAGCACAGGGGTCCTACGAGCAGTACTTC.